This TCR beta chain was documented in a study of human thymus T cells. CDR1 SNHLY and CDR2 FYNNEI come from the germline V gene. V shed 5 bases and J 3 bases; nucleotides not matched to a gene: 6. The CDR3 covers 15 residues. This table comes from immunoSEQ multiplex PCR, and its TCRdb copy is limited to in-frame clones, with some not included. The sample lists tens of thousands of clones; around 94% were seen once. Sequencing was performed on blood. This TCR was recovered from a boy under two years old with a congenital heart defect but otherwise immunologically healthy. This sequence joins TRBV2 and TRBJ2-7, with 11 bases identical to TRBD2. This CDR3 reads CASSPGTSGLYEQYF. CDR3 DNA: TGTGCCAGCAGTCCCGGGACTAGCGGACTCTACGAGCAGTACTTC.